A single sample gave rise to the 31 T cell receptor beta chains below, sequenced in a study of CD8+ T cells in alopecia areata. As the sequencing template, cDNA was produced by extracting RNA and reverse transcribing it. Here immunoSEQ multiplex PCR was the method, and the copy in TCRdb shows in-frame clones only, minus some. This table holds roughly 190,000 clones, around 56% found once. The treatment was: oral pan-JAK inhibitor, 5-10 mg twice daily. The sample in question was CD4+ T cells sorted from blood, obtained at week 4, from a patient treated with tofacitinib. Receptor source: a human donor with alopecia areata.

This clone was detected only a few times. The V and J genes are TRBV2 and TRBJ2-1; D unresolved. The CDR3 has 11 residues. V was pared by 5 bases and J by 10 bases, with 9 bases between. Germline CDR1 and CDR2: SNHLY and FYNNEI. CDR3 region: CASSRTEEQFF. The DNA for the CDR3 is TGTGCCAGCAGTCGGACGGAAGAGCAGTTCTTC.

The gene calls are TRBV7-3 and TRBJ2-3; TRBD2 matches 7 bases. The germline gives CDR1 SGHTA, CDR2 FQGTGA. The CDR3 length is 20 residues. The trim removed 5 bases at V and 2 bases at J, leaving 22 bases unmatched. CDR3 loop: CASSPPQPGTAGVTTDTQYF. The CDR3 bases are TGTGCCAGCAGCCCCCCGCAGCCGGGGACGGCGGGAGTTACCACAGATACGCAGTATTTT.

J is TRBJ2-7 and V is TRBV7-9; possibly TRBD1 for D (6 bases). The DNA end lines up better with TRBJ2-1; the J call may be wrong. Germline V CDR1 and CDR2: SEHNR, FQNEAQ (reference sequence). The CDR3 extends over 17 amino acids. In DNA form, the CDR3 reads TGTGCCAGCAGCCCCCATGTAGGACAGCGGTCTTACAATGAGCAGTTCTTC. It yields the protein CASSPHVGQRSYNEQFF.

DNA for the CDR3: TGTGCCTGTCTTCACGCCCGGAGCTCCTACAATGAGCAGTTCTTC. It translates to CACLHARSSYNEQFF. The V call is TRBV30, the J call TRBJ2-1; D not resolved. The germline CDR1 and CDR2 sequences are GTSNPN and SVGIG (reference sequence). V was clipped by 6 bases and J by 0 bases, with 15 bases between them. The CDR3 length is 15 residues.

V gene TRBV30 combines with J gene TRBJ2-1; 7 bases line up with TRBD2. Germline CDR1 reads GTSNPN; CDR2 reads SVGIG (reference sequence). The junction had 15 bases not matched to a gene; V was cut back by 4 bases and J by 9 bases. CDR3 length: 15 amino acids. CDR3 coding DNA: TGTGCCTGGACCCCTGAACGGGACTACTCGACTGAGCAGTTCTTC. Its translation is CAWTPERDYSTEQFF.

The V gene is TRBV29-1, the J gene TRBJ2-2; 8 nucleotides agree with TRBD1. The trim removed 6 bases at V and 3 bases at J, leaving 3 bases unmatched. The CDR3 has 13 amino acids. Germline loops: CDR1 SQVTM, CDR2 ANQGSEA. Here the CDR3 reads CSVDRVDTGELFF. The CDR3 nucleotides are TGCAGCGTGGACAGGGTTGACACCGGGGAGCTGTTTTTT.

The V call is TRBV15, the J call TRBJ2-5; possibly TRBD1 or TRBD2 for D (5 bases each). V gave up 0 bases and J gave up 4 bases, with 12 bases separating them. The CDR3 has 15 amino acids. Germline V CDR1 and CDR2: LNHNV, YYDKDF (reference sequence). CDR3 DNA: TGTGCCACCAGCAGAGATCGGGGCCTCGGAGAGACCCAGTACTTC. Protein product: CATSRDRGLGETQYF.

The chain joins TRBV5-1 to TRBJ2-4; 13 nucleotides agree with TRBD2. Germline V lookup: CDR1 SGHRS, CDR2 YFSETQ. The CDR3 consists of 15 residues. Trimming cost V 2 bases and J 9 bases; bases outside gene matches: 5. CDR3 nucleotides: TGCGCCAGCAGCTTCGGACTAGCGGGAGAAGCCATTCAGTACTTC. As protein: CASSFGLAGEAIQYF. Drawing the rest from reference TRBV5-1 and TRBJ2-4, the complete variable domain is KAGVTQTPRYLIKTRGQQVTLSCSPISGHRSVSWYQQTPGQGLQFLFEYFSETQRNKGNFPGRFSGRQFSNSRSEMNVSTLELGDSALYLCASSFGLAGEAIQYFGAGTRLSVL.

The chain joins TRBV2 to TRBJ1-5; tentative D call: TRBD1 (6 bases). Germline CDR1 SNHLY, CDR2 FYNNEI. This CDR3 has 13 amino acids. The V gene lost 6 bases and the J gene lost 6 bases, with 12 bases spanning the gap. CDR3 residues: CASSRGAAQPQHF. The CDR3 DNA reads as TGTGCCAGCAGCCGGGGGGCTGCTCAGCCCCAGCATTTT.

This clone has more than one count but fewer than ten. The chain has TRBV6-5 and TRBJ1-1, with D perhaps TRBD1 (5 bases). The length of the CDR3 is 12 residues. The germline V gene has CDR1 MNHEY and CDR2 SVGAGI. V dropped 10 bases and J dropped 1 base, with 10 bases sitting between them. The CDR3 DNA is TGTGCCACCGCTCAGGGGAACACTGAAGCTTTCTTT. Translating it yields CATAQGNTEAFF.

The chain uses TRBV5-1 and TRBJ2-5; D may be TRBD1 (6 bases). Germline V gene data show CDR1 as SGHRS and CDR2 as YFSETQ. Trimming cost V 0 bases and J 7 bases, with 22 bases left between them. CDR3 length equals 17 residues. CDR3 in amino acids: CASSLEQGEGSLGTQYF. For the CDR3, the DNA is TGCGCCAGCAGCTTGGAACAGGGCGAAGGATCCCTAGGGACCCAGTACTTC.

The CDR3 nucleotides read TGTGCCAGCAGTTATGGAAGGGGTAGACACACCGGGGAGCTGTTTTTT. It is translated as CASSYGRGRHTGELFF. The V call is TRBV6-5, the J call TRBJ2-2, with D possibly matching TRBD1 (5 bases). The CDR3 loop spans 16 amino acids. The germline CDR1 and CDR2 sequences are MNHEY and SVGAGI. V shed 3 bases and J shed 3 bases, with 14 bases lying between them.

In this sample, this clone turned up once. The sample contains more than one DNA sequence encoding this CDR3. The chain links TRBV29-1 to TRBJ2-1, with 14 bases that match TRBD2. The CDR3 totals 14 residues. Germline loops: CDR1 SQVTM, CDR2 ANQGSEA. Trimming at V came to 6 bases and at J to 7 bases, leaving 5 bases not matched to a gene. DNA of the CDR3: TGCAGCGTAGCCGGGACTAGCGGGAGTAATGAGCAGTTCTTC. Its protein product is CSVAGTSGSNEQFF.

The V call is TRBV29-1, the J call TRBJ2-1, with 11 nucleotides matching TRBD2. After removal of 6 bases from V and 1 base from J, the junction contained 8 bases not matched to a gene. The CDR3 is 16 amino acids. CDR1 and CDR2 (germline): SQVTM, ANQGSEA. The CDR3 region is CSVPLAGGGSYNEQFF. CDR3 nucleotide sequence: TGCAGCGTCCCGCTAGCGGGAGGAGGGTCCTACAATGAGCAGTTCTTC.

This chain joins TRBV30 and TRBJ2-7; 10 nucleotides agree with TRBD1. This CDR3 contains 16 residues. In germline, CDR1 is GTSNPN, CDR2 SVGIG (reference sequence). V lost 1 base to trimming and J lost 3 bases; unmatched junction nucleotides: 9. The chain's CDR3 is CAWSAPGDRGFYEQYF. The CDR3, as DNA: TGTGCCTGGAGTGCTCCGGGGGACAGGGGATTCTACGAGCAGTACTTC.

The chain joins TRBV25-1 to TRBJ1-2; 12 nucleotides line up with TRBD1. This CDR3 comprises 16 residues. Germline V gene sequence: CDR1 MGHDK, CDR2 SYGVNS. The V segment lost 1 base and the J segment 8 bases; nucleotides outside the gene matches: 8. For the CDR3, the DNA is TGTGCCAGCAGTGAATGGGGGGACAGGGGGCTCTACGGCTACACCTTC. It encodes CASSEWGDRGLYGYTF.

The V call is TRBV29-1, the J call TRBJ2-3; D gene unclear. CDR1 SQVTM and CDR2 ANQGSEA come from the germline V gene. CDR3 length equals 10 residues. CDR3 region: CRDDTDTQYF. CDR3 bases: TGCAGAGATGACACAGATACGCAGTATTTT.

The chain carries TRBV15 and TRBJ1-1; possibly TRBD1 for D (6 bases). V was shortened by 3 bases and J by 13 bases, with 18 bases between the two germline ends. The CDR3 length is 13 residues. Per the germline V gene, CDR1 is LNHNV and CDR2 is YYDKDF (reference sequence). CDR3 sequence reads: CATSSRGRQGGFF. CDR3 bases: TGTGCCACCAGCAGCAGGGGCAGGCAGGGTGGTTTCTTT.

The chain carries TRBV28 and TRBJ2-1, with TRBD1 as a possible D gene (6 bases). Germline loops: CDR1 MDHEN, CDR2 SYDVKM. The CDR3 sequence is 15 residues long. V was cut by 4 bases and J by 6 bases, with 16 bases left in between. CDR3 sequence reads: CASSWQGRMVNEQFF. Written as DNA, the CDR3 is TGTGCCAGCAGTTGGCAGGGGCGCATGGTCAATGAGCAGTTCTTC.

The chain links TRBV7-8 to TRBJ1-4; 7 bases fit TRBD1. From germline, CDR1 is SGHVS and CDR2 FQNEAQ. The CDR3 totals 15 residues. V was clipped by 5 bases and J by 5 bases; unmatched bases: 8. The CDR3 loop is CASSPIQGRNEKLFF. The CDR3 DNA sequence: TGTGCCAGCAGCCCCATACAGGGGAGGAATGAAAAACTGTTTTTT.

This clone was found many times. The chain is built from TRBV6-5 and TRBJ2-1; 8 bases align to TRBD2. Germline assignment: CDR1 MNHEY and CDR2 SVGAGI. The CDR3 spans 16 residues. The V gene end was trimmed by 2 bases and the J gene end by 7 bases; junction bases not matched to a gene: 10. This CDR3 reads CASSYGGSGSSNEQFF. The DNA of the CDR3 is TGTGCCAGCAGTTACGGGGGAAGCGGGAGTTCAAATGAGCAGTTCTTC.

This clone was seen only a few times. This sequence joins TRBV18 and TRBJ2-5; no firm D call. Germline CDR1 is KGHSH and CDR2 is LQKENI. V lost 5 bases and J 5 bases, leaving 6 bases between the germline ends. The CDR3 sequence is 11 residues long. CDR3 sequence reads: CASSVEETQYF. The CDR3 DNA reads as TGTGCCAGCTCAGTCGAGGAGACCCAGTACTTC.

This clone was counted once. The CDR3 reads CASSQDGLGANEQFF. The CDR3 region has the DNA TGCGCCAGCAGCCAAGACGGACTAGGCGCTAATGAGCAGTTCTTC. The V gene is TRBV4-3, the J gene TRBJ2-1, with 7 bases lining up with TRBD2. This CDR3 is 15 amino acids long. The germline V gene has CDR1 LGHNA and CDR2 YSLEER. With V trimmed by 0 bases and J by 7 bases, 6 bases remained unmatched.

The chain has TRBV4-2 and TRBJ2-5; 7 nucleotides match TRBD1. The CDR3 extends over 18 amino acids. Unmatched junction bases numbered 11, after V lost 1 base and J lost 0 bases. Germline values: CDR1 LGHNA, CDR2 YNFKEQ. The CDR3 reads CASSQVGLTGTNQETQYF. CDR3 sequence (DNA): TGTGCCAGCAGCCAAGTTGGGTTGACAGGGACCAACCAAGAGACCCAGTACTTC.

The rearrangement links TRBV29-1 to TRBJ1-1; TRBD1 matches 7 bases. CDR3 length: 12 amino acids. With V trimmed by 4 bases and J by 5 bases, 4 bases remained unmatched. Germline CDR1 SQVTM, CDR2 ANQGSEA. In DNA, the CDR3 is TGCAGCGTTGTCCCAGGGGGAACTGAAGCTTTCTTT. As protein: CSVVPGGTEAFF.

The CDR3 region is CSVAFRGSRNEQYF. In DNA form, the CDR3 reads TGCAGCGTTGCTTTTCGGGGCTCGAGGAACGAGCAGTACTTC. This chain uses TRBV29-1 with TRBJ2-7; D possibly uses TRBD1 or TRBD2 (5 bases each). The germline V and J ends were trimmed by 4 bases and 5 bases, with 18 bases remaining between them. Germline V CDR1 and CDR2: SQVTM, ANQGSEA. The CDR3 spans 14 residues.

This chain joins TRBV28 and TRBJ2-2, with TRBD2 matching 11 bases. This CDR3 comprises 14 residues. Trimming removed 6 bases from V and 5 bases from J; junction bases left unmatched: 2. CDR1 and CDR2 from the germline V gene are MDHEN and SYDVKM. The CDR3 reads CASSLAGGTGELFF. As DNA, the CDR3 is TGTGCCAGCAGCCTAGCGGGAGGAACCGGGGAGCTGTTTTTT.

There are a few counts of this clone. V usage is TRBV7-8 and J usage is TRBJ1-1; D ambiguous. The CDR3 is 12 residues long. V was pared by 5 bases and J by 5 bases, with 9 bases between. Germline V gene lookup returns CDR1 SGHVS and CDR2 FQNEAQ. The CDR3 DNA reads TGTGCCAGCAGCGTAGAGGATACTGAAGCTTTCTTT. It yields the protein CASSVEDTEAFF.

The genes are TRBV9 and TRBJ2-5; D might be TRBD1 (5 bases). The CDR3 runs 14 residues. Germline-derived CDR1 and CDR2 are SGDLS and YYNGEE. With 2 bases removed from V and 4 bases from J, the gap between germline ends came to 12 bases. The CDR3 nucleotides read TGTGCCAGCAGCGTGGACCTGGGGCGAGAGACCCAGTACTTC. Residues: CASSVDLGRETQYF.

CDR3 nucleotides: TGTGCCAGCAGGAAGACAGGGGACTCGGGGCAAGCTTTCTTT. It is translated as CASRKTGDSGQAFF. This chain links TRBV6-5 with TRBJ1-1; 8 bases are shared with TRBD1. This CDR3 contains 14 residues. V lost 6 bases and J lost 9; bases outside the gene matches: 12. CDR1 is MNHEY, CDR2 SVGAGI, per germline.

V and J are TRBV5-4 and TRBJ2-7; 9 nucleotides match TRBD1. Losses at the gene ends were 2 bases for V and 4 bases for J; bases not matched to a gene: 7. Germline values: CDR1 SGHNT, CDR2 YYREEE (reference sequence). This CDR3 region has 15 residues. The CDR3 here is CASSFTGTGFYEQYF. The CDR3 DNA is TGTGCCAGCAGCTTTACCGGGACAGGGTTTTACGAGCAGTACTTC.